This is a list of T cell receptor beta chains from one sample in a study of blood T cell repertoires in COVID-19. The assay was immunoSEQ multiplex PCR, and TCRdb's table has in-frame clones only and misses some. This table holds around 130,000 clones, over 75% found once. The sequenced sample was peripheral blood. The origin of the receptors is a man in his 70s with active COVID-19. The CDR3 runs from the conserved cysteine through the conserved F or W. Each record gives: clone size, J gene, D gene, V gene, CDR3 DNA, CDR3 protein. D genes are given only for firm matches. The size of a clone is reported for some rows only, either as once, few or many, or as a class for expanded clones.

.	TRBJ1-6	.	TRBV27	TGTGCCAGCAGGACAGCGGGGAGAGACAATTCACCCCTCCACTTT	CASRTAGRDNSPLHF
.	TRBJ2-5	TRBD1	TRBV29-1	TGCAGCGTTCCCGGGACAGGGTACCCGGAGACCCAGTACTTC	CSVPGTGYPETQYF
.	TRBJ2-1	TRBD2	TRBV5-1	TGCGCCAGCAGCTTGGGGTCGGTGGGAGGGCCCTACAATGAGCAGTTCTTC	CASSLGSVGGPYNEQFF
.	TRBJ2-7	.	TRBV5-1	TGCGCCAGCAGCTTGGAGCTCTACGAGCAGTACTTC	CASSLELYEQYF
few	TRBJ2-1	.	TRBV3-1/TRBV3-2	TGTGCCAGCAGACCTGGAGGGAAGAACTCTGATGAGCAGTTCTTC	CASRPGGKNSDEQFF
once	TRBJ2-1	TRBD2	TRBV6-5	TGTGCCAGCAGCCGGGGGGTCGAGGTTGAGCAGTTCTTC	CASSRGVEVEQFF
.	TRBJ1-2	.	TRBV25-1	TGTGCCAGCACAGGTCCTTTAAACTATGGCTACACCTTC	CASTGPLNYGYTF
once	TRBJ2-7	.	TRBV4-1	TGCGCCAGCAGCCAAGAGGCACGCGGGGACCACTACGAGCAGTACTTC	CASSQEARGDHYEQYF
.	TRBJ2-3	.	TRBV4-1	TGCGCCAGCAGCCCGGAGGGTATAAATACGCAGTATTTT	CASSPEGINTQYF
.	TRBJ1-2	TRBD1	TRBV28	TGTGCCAGCAGTCTACCCTCCGGACAGGGCGGCGTCTATGGCTACACCTTC	CASSLPSGQGGVYGYTF
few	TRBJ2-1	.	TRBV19	TGTGCCAGTAGTATTTGGCTAGCCCCCATCAGCGATGAGCAGTTCTTC	CASSIWLAPISDEQFF
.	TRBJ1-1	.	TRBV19	TGTGCCAGTAGTATTAAGCCCACTGAAGCTTTCTTT	CASSIKPTEAFF
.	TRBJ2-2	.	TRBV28	TGTGCCAGCAGTCTCTCTTACACCGGGGAGCTGTTTTTT	CASSLSYTGELFF
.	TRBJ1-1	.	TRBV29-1	TGCAGCACCTCGGAGAATATGAACACTGAAGCTTTCTTT	CSTSENMNTEAFF
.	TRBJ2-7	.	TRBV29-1	TGCAGCGTTGGTCTCCCGAGCTCCTACGAGCAGTACTTC	CSVGLPSSYEQYF